A single sample is the source of the 21 T cell receptor beta chains below, sequenced in a study of CD8 T cells in ankylosing spondylitis. TCRdb redid the calling of the 5' RACE reads with MiXCR, one entry per CDR3 protein. The sample records over 75,000 distinct CDR3 sequences, about 9.1% being singletons. Sequenced input: blood, either unsorted or a sorted T cell fraction (not recorded which). The receptors derive from a male donor with ankylosing spondylitis or in good health (not recorded which).

The V call is TRBV7-2, the J call TRBJ2-2; D remains ambiguous. Germline CDR1 reads SGHTA; CDR2 reads FQGNSA. V was pared by 6 bases and J by 3 bases, with 8 bases between. The CDR3 length is 13 residues. The DNA of the CDR3 is TGTGCCAGCAGGGGGTGGGACACCGGGGAGCTGTTTTTT. Translated: CASRGWDTGELFF.

The rearrangement uses TRBV18 and TRBJ2-1; 9 bases match TRBD1. Germline assignment: CDR1 KGHSH and CDR2 LQKENI. V lost 4 bases, J lost 4 bases, and 8 bases stayed unmatched. There are 16 residues in the CDR3. CDR3 nucleotide sequence: TGTGCCAGCTCACGAACCGGGACAGGGCGGTACAATGAGCAGTTCTTC. Its protein product is CASSRTGTGRYNEQFF.

In this sample, this clonotype turned up many times. The chain couples TRBV20-1 to TRBJ2-3, with D uncertain. V lost 5 bases, J lost 0 bases, and 6 bases lay in between. Germline V gene data show CDR1 as DFQATT and CDR2 as SNEGSKA (reference sequence). The CDR3 runs 12 residues. The CDR3 nucleotides read TGCAGTGCTTTTGCTAGCACAGATACGCAGTATTTT. Translating it yields CSAFASTDTQYF.

This clonotype was detected many times. The chain combines TRBV20-1 with TRBJ2-1; 7 nucleotides line up with TRBD2. This CDR3 comprises 15 residues. V shed 0 bases and J 6 bases; nucleotides not matched to a gene: 8. CDR1 and CDR2 (germline): DFQATT, SNEGSKA (reference sequence). CDR3 residues: CSARDRAGVINEQFF. CDR3 bases: TGCAGTGCTAGAGATAGGGCGGGGGTTATCAATGAGCAGTTCTTC.

The chain carries TRBV28 and TRBJ2-7, with 7 nucleotides matching TRBD1. CDR3 length: 15 amino acids. V lost 3 bases and J lost 6; bases outside the gene matches: 11. The germline V gene has CDR1 MDHEN and CDR2 SYDVKM. The CDR3 is CASSFLTGRFSEQYF. CDR3 coding DNA: TGTGCCAGCAGTTTTTTGACAGGGCGTTTCTCCGAGCAGTACTTC.

The rearrangement links TRBV5-4 to TRBJ2-1; the D is unclear. The CDR3 spans 13 residues. Germline V gene sequence: CDR1 SGHNT, CDR2 YYREEE (reference sequence). Trimming removed 2 bases from V and 6 bases from J, with 9 bases in between. The CDR3 DNA reads TGTGCCAGCAGCTTCTCTGACCTCAATGAGCAGTTCTTC. Translated, it gives CASSFSDLNEQFF.

The sample holds many counts of this clonotype. Germline is not matched at one junction end, which may reflect a read error. The rearrangement links TRBV19 to TRBJ2-5, with D tentatively TRBD1 or TRBD2 (5 bases each). The CDR3 extends over 15 amino acids. CDR1 is LNHDA, CDR2 SQIVND, per germline (reference sequence). The CDR3 loop is CASSRLQGRQGTQYF. The DNA of the CDR3 is TGTGCCAGTAGCCGCCTCCAGGGACGTCAAGGGACCCAGTACTTC.

This clonotype was seen ten or more times. The chain is built from TRBV20-1 and TRBJ2-2; possibly TRBD2 for D (5 bases). CDR1 is DFQATT and CDR2 is SNEGSKA in the germline V gene (reference sequence). CDR3 length: 14 amino acids. Trimming left V 3 bases short and J 2 bases short, with 10 bases between. The CDR3 reads CSASFRGNTGELFF. CDR3 bases: TGCAGTGCTAGCTTTCGGGGAAACACCGGGGAGCTGTTTTTT.

This clonotype was detected only a few times. This chain joins TRBV7-2 and TRBJ1-6; D might be TRBD1 (6 bases). There are 18 residues in the CDR3. Trimming shortened V by 6 bases and J by 0 bases, and 18 bases separated the two germline ends. CDR1 and CDR2 (germline): SGHTA, FQGNSA. CDR3: CASRGSVGAFSYNSPLHF. The CDR3 bases are TGTGCCAGCAGGGGGAGCGTGGGGGCTTTCTCCTATAATTCACCCCTCCACTTT.

This clonotype came up many times. The rearrangement links TRBV20-1 to TRBJ2-5, with 14 bases that match TRBD2. The V and J ends lost 1 base and 5 bases, in that order; junction bases with no gene match: 3. The CDR3 extends over 15 amino acids. Germline values: CDR1 DFQATT, CDR2 SNEGSKA (reference sequence). DNA of the CDR3: TGCAGTGCTAGAGGGACTAGCGGGGGGTTGGAGACCCAGTACTTC. Amino acids: CSARGTSGGLETQYF.

This clonotype was picked up a small number of times. The chain has TRBV28 and TRBJ1-1; D may be TRBD1 (6 bases). Trimming cost V 5 bases and J 0 bases, with 10 bases left between them. Germline assignment: CDR1 MDHEN and CDR2 SYDVKM. CDR3 length: 14 residues. In DNA, the CDR3 is TGTGCCAGCAGTCAACAGGGCGTGAACACTGAAGCTTTCTTT. Translation gives CASSQQGVNTEAFF.

The chain joins TRBV5-1 to TRBJ1-6; D not certain. The CDR3 consists of 15 residues. Germline values: CDR1 SGHRS, CDR2 YFSETQ. V lost 1 base and J 8 bases, leaving 13 bases between the germline ends. CDR3 sequence: CASSLTGRGDSPLHF. In DNA, the CDR3 is TGCGCCAGCAGCTTGACTGGGCGTGGGGATTCACCCCTCCACTTT. Using reference TRBV5-1 and TRBJ1-6 for the parts outside the CDR3, the full variable domain is KAGVTQTPRYLIKTRGQQVTLSCSPISGHRSVSWYQQTPGQGLQFLFEYFSETQRNKGNFPGRFSGRQFSNSRSEMNVSTLELGDSALYLCASSLTGRGDSPLHFGNGTRLTVT.

In this sample, this clonotype turned up many times. The chain has TRBV7-3 and TRBJ2-1; TRBD2 aligns across 8 bases. The CDR3 totals 15 residues. CDR1 is SGHTA, CDR2 FQGTGA, per germline. Unmatched junction bases numbered 3, after V lost 2 bases and J lost 3 bases. The CDR3 loop is CASSLERGFYNEQFF. CDR3 nucleotides: TGTGCCAGCAGCTTAGAGCGGGGGTTCTACAATGAGCAGTTCTTC. Filled out from reference TRBV7-3 and TRBJ2-1, the complete variable domain reads GAGVSQTPSNKVTEKGKYVELRCDPISGHTALYWYRQSLGQGPEFLIYFQGTGAADDSGLPNDRFFAVRPEGSVSTLKIQRTERGDSAVYLCASSLERGFYNEQFFGPGTRLTVL.

Of note for this clonotype: At one end, the junction sequence differs from germline, possibly due to a read error. The rearrangement joins TRBV12-3 or TRBV12-4 to TRBJ2-7, with D perhaps TRBD2 (6 bases). The CDR3 extends over 13 amino acids. The CDR3 DNA is TGTGCCAGCAGGCAAACCACTAGCCCGCTCTTGCACTTC. This encodes CASRQTTSPLLHF.

The chain combines TRBV18 with TRBJ2-7; the D is unclear. Trimming left V 5 bases short and J 4 bases short, with 6 bases between. Looked up from germline, CDR1 is KGHSH and CDR2 is LQKENI. The CDR3 length is 11 residues. This CDR3 is CASSKDYEQYF. CDR3 sequence (DNA): TGTGCCAGCTCAAAGGATTACGAGCAGTACTTC.

A note on this clonotype: This may be a read error, as it is one base from a much larger clone. J is TRBJ1-1 and V is TRBV29-1; D is undetermined. Trimming left V 4 bases short and J 4 bases short, with 10 bases between. This CDR3 region has 12 residues. Germline V gene data show CDR1 as SQVTM and CDR2 as ANQGSEA. This CDR3 reads CSVASGSTEAFF. The CDR3 DNA is TGCAGCGTTGCGTCTGGTAGCACTGAAGCTTTCTTT.

This clonotype has a handful of counts. The chain employs TRBV18 and TRBJ1-5; TRBD1 matches 7 bases. This CDR3 spans 15 amino acids. Germline loops: CDR1 KGHSH, CDR2 LQKENI. Trimming at V came to 3 bases and at J to 0 bases, leaving 2 bases not matched to a gene. The CDR3 coding sequence is TGTGCCAGCTCACCGGGACAGTATAGCAATCAGCCCCAGCATTTT. This encodes CASSPGQYSNQPQHF.

This clonotype has a count of ten or more. V gene TRBV11-2 combines with J gene TRBJ2-5; D call uncertain. This CDR3 region has 13 residues. V lost 6 bases and J 0 bases, leaving 8 bases between the germline ends. Germline CDR1 reads SGHAT; CDR2 reads FQNNGV. The CDR3 spells CASSASYQETQYF. The DNA for the CDR3 is TGTGCCAGCAGTGCTAGTTACCAAGAGACCCAGTACTTC.

This clonotype was detected ten times or more. V is TRBV3-1 and J is TRBJ1-6; maybe TRBD1 (5 bases). Trimming took 0 bases from V and 8 from J, leaving 8 bases between them. CDR3 size: 14 residues. Germline V gene sequence: CDR1 LGHDT, CDR2 YNNKEL (reference sequence). The CDR3 DNA is TGTGCCAGCAGCCAAGAACAGGCCTATTCACCCCTCCACTTT. Translated, it gives CASSQEQAYSPLHF.

The table lists this clonotype with many counts. The V gene is TRBV10-1, the J gene TRBJ2-7; D gene unclear. V was trimmed by 4 bases and J by 5 bases, leaving 9 bases between them. This CDR3 is 12 amino acids long. Germline values: CDR1 WNHNN, CDR2 SYGVQD (reference sequence). The CDR3 reads CASSASSNEQYF. CDR3 coding DNA: TGCGCCAGCAGTGCCAGTTCCAACGAGCAGTACTTC.

This clonotype was counted many times. This chain joins TRBV5-1 and TRBJ2-2; unclear D gene. Trimming pared 0 bases from V and 2 bases from J, leaving 5 bases between. This CDR3 is 14 amino acids long. Germline values: CDR1 SGHRS, CDR2 YFSETQ. This chain's CDR3 is CASSLAGNTGELFF. The CDR3 region has the DNA TGCGCCAGCAGCTTGGCAGGAAACACCGGGGAGCTGTTTTTT.